These 22 T cell receptor beta chains were all obtained from the same sample, sequenced in a study of blood T cells in healthy people across ages. Sample-barcoded 5' priming and a J-beta primer mix drove a second PCR of about 7 to 12 cycles. TCRdb called the 5' RACE reads again in MiXCR, with one record for every CDR3 protein. This sample yields about 2 million distinct CDR3 sequences, of which around 48% are seen a single time; over 2% belongs to the top ten. Sequenced material: blood. Source of these receptors: a woman aged 35 to 49 in good health.

This clonotype showed up many times. This chain links TRBV4-3 with TRBJ1-1; no clear D gene. The length of the CDR3 is 15 residues. V was clipped by 4 bases and J by 1 base, with 13 bases between them. CDR1 and CDR2 (germline): LGHNA, YSLEER. Written as DNA, the CDR3 is TGCGCCAGCAGCCCCCACCGGACGGCGAACACTGAAGCTTTCTTT. Translated: CASSPHRTANTEAFF.

The V gene is TRBV12-3 or TRBV12-4, the J gene TRBJ2-3; D is possibly TRBD1 or TRBD2 (5 bases each). This CDR3 is 15 amino acids long. The ends were cut back, 6 bases at V and 3 bases at J, with 16 bases in the middle. This CDR3 reads CASRTGRRPTDTQYF. In DNA, the CDR3 is TGTGCCAGCAGGACGGGACGGCGGCCGACAGATACGCAGTATTTT.

The chain combines TRBV3-1 with TRBJ2-4, with TRBD2 as a possible D gene (6 bases). Trimming took 5 bases from V and 4 from J, leaving 15 bases between them. The CDR3 is made up of 15 amino acids. Germline loops: CDR1 LGHDT, CDR2 YNNKEL (reference sequence). CDR3: CASSSGKAGKNIQYF. CDR3 coding DNA: TGTGCCAGCAGCTCCGGGAAGGCGGGGAAAAACATTCAGTACTTC.

This clonotype was observed a few times. The chain recombines TRBV3-1 with TRBJ2-1, with 11 bases that match TRBD2. The CDR3 is made up of 15 amino acids. J gave up 6 bases and V 4 bases, and 5 bases lay outside the gene matches. Germline V gene sequence: CDR1 LGHDT, CDR2 YNNKEL (reference sequence). The chain's CDR3 is CASSLRLAGFNEQFF. For the CDR3, the DNA is TGTGCCAGCAGCCTCCGACTAGCGGGATTCAATGAGCAGTTCTTC.

The sample holds one count of this clonotype. This chain joins TRBV27 and TRBJ1-1; D might be TRBD1 (5 bases). The germline V gene encodes CDR1 MNHEY and CDR2 SMNVEV (reference sequence). The CDR3 contains 15 residues. The ends were cut back, 3 bases at V and 1 base at J, with 12 bases in the middle. CDR3 sequence reads: CASSFTRVGNTEAFF. DNA for the CDR3: TGTGCCAGCAGTTTTACCAGGGTGGGGAACACTGAAGCTTTCTTT.

The chain recombines TRBV6-2 or TRBV6-3 with TRBJ2-5; weak D call: TRBD1 (6 bases). CDR3 length: 15 residues. Germline CDR1 is MNHEY and CDR2 is SVGEGT. The V end was cut by 5 bases, the J end by 7 bases, with 20 bases between. As DNA, the CDR3 is TGTGCCAGCAGTCCAGGCAGGGACATACTGGCGACCCAGTACTTC. Encoded protein: CASSPGRDILATQYF.

The rearrangement links TRBV6-1 to TRBJ2-6; perhaps TRBD1 as D (7 bases). CDR1 is MNHNS and CDR2 is SASEGT in the germline V gene. This CDR3 region has 16 residues. The V gene lost 4 bases and the J gene lost 0 bases, with 10 bases spanning the gap. In nucleotides, the CDR3 is TGTGCCAGCAGTGGACAGGGACTCTCTGGGGCCAACGTCCTGACTTTC. Translation gives CASSGQGLSGANVLTF.

This clonotype was observed a few times. The chain links TRBV29-1 to TRBJ2-5; 8 bases fit TRBD1. This CDR3 contains 14 residues. V trimming: 6 bases; J trimming: 1 base; junction bases outside the gene matches: 7. Germline-derived CDR1 and CDR2 are SQVTM and ANQGSEA. In DNA form, the CDR3 reads TGCAGCGTCCTATCTGACAGGGGCCAAGAGACCCAGTACTTC. It codes for CSVLSDRGQETQYF.

The DNA for the CDR3 is TGTGCCAGCGCCTCTAGCGGGGGGTTCTCCTACAATGAGCAGTACTTC. This codes for CASASSGGFSYNEQYF. This chain uses TRBV27 with TRBJ2-1, with 11 bases lining up with TRBD2. The J call may be in error: the DNA end matches TRBJ2-7 better. CDR3 length equals 16 residues. Germline V gene lookup returns CDR1 MNHEY and CDR2 SMNVEV (reference sequence).

This chain links TRBV20-1 with TRBJ2-1, with TRBD2 as a possible D gene (5 bases). The CDR3 spans 16 residues. V shed 0 bases and J shed 6 bases, with 18 bases lying between them. Germline V gene lookup returns CDR1 DFQATT and CDR2 SNEGSKA (reference sequence). The CDR3 DNA reads TGCAGTGCTAGAGATTTTCTATCGGGGTTCGGCAATGAGCAGTTCTTC. Its protein is CSARDFLSGFGNEQFF.

The rearrangement uses TRBV29-1 and TRBJ1-2; D not certain. CDR1 is SQVTM, CDR2 ANQGSEA, per germline. There are 13 residues in the CDR3. Trimming shortened V by 4 bases and J by 2 bases, and 11 bases separated the two germline ends. The CDR3 here is CSVGEGSNYGYTF. CDR3 sequence (DNA): TGCAGCGTTGGTGAGGGCTCGAACTATGGCTACACCTTC.

In this sample, this clonotype turned up a few times. CDR3 sequence: CASSGLDSGANVLTF. The CDR3 nucleotides read TGTGCCAGCAGTGGGTTGGACTCTGGGGCCAACGTCCTGACTTTC. This chain uses TRBV2 with TRBJ2-6; D remains unclear. Germline V gene sequence: CDR1 SNHLY, CDR2 FYNNEI. The CDR3 has 15 amino acids. Trimming pared 4 bases from V and 0 bases from J, leaving 7 bases between.

The J gene is TRBJ2-1, the V gene TRBV28; D is possibly TRBD2 (5 bases). This CDR3 spans 14 amino acids. Germline lookup yields CDR1 MDHEN and CDR2 SYDVKM. The V end was cut by 3 bases, the J end by 5 bases, with 11 bases between. The CDR3 DNA sequence: TGTGCCAGCAGTTTTGGAGGAGATAACAATGAGCAGTTCTTC. This translates into CASSFGGDNNEQFF.

This chain uses TRBV7-2 with TRBJ2-3; 9 bases map to TRBD2. There are 17 residues in the CDR3. V lost 2 bases, J lost 9 bases, and 15 bases stayed unmatched. Germline-derived CDR1 and CDR2 are SGHTA and FQGNSA. CDR3 nucleotides: TGTGCCAGCAGCTTAATTAGCGGGGGTCAGTCGGGAGAGACGCAGTATTTT. Its protein is CASSLISGGQSGETQYF.

This clonotype was counted once. V usage is TRBV5-1 and J usage is TRBJ2-2, with a possible D match to TRBD2 (5 bases). Trimming removed 2 bases from V and 0 bases from J, with 8 bases in between. This CDR3 has 15 residues. Germline V gives CDR1 SGHRS, CDR2 YFSETQ. CDR3 residues: CASSFEAANTGELFF. CDR3 in DNA: TGCGCCAGCAGCTTCGAAGCGGCGAACACCGGGGAGCTGTTTTTT.

The chain carries TRBV5-1 and TRBJ2-1, with D tentatively TRBD1 (8 bases). The CDR3 sequence is 15 residues long. V shed 4 bases and J shed 10 bases, with 21 bases lying between them. CDR1 and CDR2 (germline): SGHRS, YFSETQ. CDR3: CASSRGQGGGYEQFF. Written as DNA, the CDR3 is TGCGCCAGCAGCAGAGGACAGGGAGGGGGCTACGAGCAGTTCTTC.

DNA of the CDR3: TGCAGTGCTCTAACAGGGTTAGCTAACTATGGCTACACCTTC. Translated, it gives CSALTGLANYGYTF. The rearrangement links TRBV20-1 to TRBJ1-2; a weak D match, TRBD1 (6 bases). Deletions cut 5 bases from V and 0 bases from J, with 13 bases between. Germline CDR1 is DFQATT and CDR2 is SNEGSKA (reference sequence). This CDR3 comprises 14 residues.

The chain recombines TRBV6-6 with TRBJ2-5; TRBD2 matches 8 bases. The CDR3 totals 17 residues. V trimming: 2 bases; J trimming: 5 bases; junction bases outside the gene matches: 13. Germline V gene data show CDR1 as MNHNY and CDR2 as SVGAGI (reference sequence). CDR3 residues: CASSYRNLAGNGETQYF. In DNA, the CDR3 is TGTGCCAGCAGTTACCGTAATTTAGCGGGGAACGGGGAGACCCAGTACTTC.

CDR3 sequence: CASTPLGQLNIQYF. The CDR3 DNA follows: TGTGCCAGCACTCCCCTGGGACAGTTAAACATTCAGTACTTC. The rearrangement links TRBV6-1 to TRBJ2-5; TRBD1 matches 7 bases. The J call is doubtful: the DNA matches TRBJ2-4 better. Germline V lookup: CDR1 MNHNS, CDR2 SASEGT. The CDR3 spans 14 residues.

The sample holds a few counts of this clonotype. The rearrangement joins TRBV29-1 to TRBJ1-2; 8 bases fit TRBD1. This CDR3 is built from 13 residues. The germline V gene has CDR1 SQVTM and CDR2 ANQGSEA. V lost 4 bases to trimming and J lost 2 bases; unmatched junction nucleotides: 3. This CDR3 is CSVVTGANYGYTF. The CDR3, as DNA: TGCAGCGTTGTGACAGGGGCAAACTATGGCTACACCTTC.

The V gene is TRBV9, the J gene TRBJ2-3; no clear D. The ends were cut back, 0 bases at V and 5 bases at J, with 4 bases in the middle. Germline assignment: CDR1 SGDLS and CDR2 YYNGEE. There are 12 residues in the CDR3. CDR3 loop: CASSVGQDTQYF. For the CDR3, the DNA is TGTGCCAGCAGCGTAGGTCAAGATACGCAGTATTTT.

The V call is TRBV3-1, the J call TRBJ2-7; no clear D gene. CDR3 length equals 15 residues. CDR1 is LGHDT and CDR2 is YNNKEL in the germline V gene (reference sequence). V was trimmed by 6 bases and J by 0 bases, leaving 15 bases between them. CDR3 amino acids: CASSPENRHSYEQYF. The CDR3 region has the DNA TGTGCCAGCAGTCCCGAGAATCGCCACTCCTACGAGCAGTACTTC.